What follows describes a single T cell receptor beta chain. What it binds is not known. Other DNA sequences from this sample encode an identical CDR3 as well. The source of the sample is a study of shared clonotypes between healthy human individuals. Study-wide results and limits: Limited genetic and exposure-history diversity came from having few donors. Sampling was confined to blood; repertoires within tissues likely differ.

Healthy adults negative for HIV, lacking recent acute infections or vaccinations, served as donors. The table came from immunoSEQ multiplex PCR; TCRdb's copy has only in-frame clones and leaves some out. The sample carries approximately 700,000 clones, less than 80% recorded once. Germline lookup yields CDR1 SGHTA and CDR2 FQGNSA. V was trimmed by 5 bases and J by 2 bases, leaving 3 bases between them. This CDR3 has 11 amino acids. V is TRBV7-2 and J is TRBJ2-5, with no clear D. Sequencing input: memory CD4+ T cells sorted from blood. Subset: CD45RA-negative fraction. The source of this sequence is a woman in her 30s in good health. Written as DNA, the CDR3 is TGTGCCAGCAGCCGACAAGAGACCCAGTACTTC. Translation gives CASSRQETQYF. Full variable domain (rest looked up from reference TRBV7-2 and TRBJ2-5): GAGVSQSPSNKVTEKGKDVELRCDPISGHTALYWYRQSLGQGLEFLIYFQGNSAPDKSGLPSDRFSAERTGGSVSTLTIQRTQQEDSAVYLCASSRQETQYFGPGTRLLVL.